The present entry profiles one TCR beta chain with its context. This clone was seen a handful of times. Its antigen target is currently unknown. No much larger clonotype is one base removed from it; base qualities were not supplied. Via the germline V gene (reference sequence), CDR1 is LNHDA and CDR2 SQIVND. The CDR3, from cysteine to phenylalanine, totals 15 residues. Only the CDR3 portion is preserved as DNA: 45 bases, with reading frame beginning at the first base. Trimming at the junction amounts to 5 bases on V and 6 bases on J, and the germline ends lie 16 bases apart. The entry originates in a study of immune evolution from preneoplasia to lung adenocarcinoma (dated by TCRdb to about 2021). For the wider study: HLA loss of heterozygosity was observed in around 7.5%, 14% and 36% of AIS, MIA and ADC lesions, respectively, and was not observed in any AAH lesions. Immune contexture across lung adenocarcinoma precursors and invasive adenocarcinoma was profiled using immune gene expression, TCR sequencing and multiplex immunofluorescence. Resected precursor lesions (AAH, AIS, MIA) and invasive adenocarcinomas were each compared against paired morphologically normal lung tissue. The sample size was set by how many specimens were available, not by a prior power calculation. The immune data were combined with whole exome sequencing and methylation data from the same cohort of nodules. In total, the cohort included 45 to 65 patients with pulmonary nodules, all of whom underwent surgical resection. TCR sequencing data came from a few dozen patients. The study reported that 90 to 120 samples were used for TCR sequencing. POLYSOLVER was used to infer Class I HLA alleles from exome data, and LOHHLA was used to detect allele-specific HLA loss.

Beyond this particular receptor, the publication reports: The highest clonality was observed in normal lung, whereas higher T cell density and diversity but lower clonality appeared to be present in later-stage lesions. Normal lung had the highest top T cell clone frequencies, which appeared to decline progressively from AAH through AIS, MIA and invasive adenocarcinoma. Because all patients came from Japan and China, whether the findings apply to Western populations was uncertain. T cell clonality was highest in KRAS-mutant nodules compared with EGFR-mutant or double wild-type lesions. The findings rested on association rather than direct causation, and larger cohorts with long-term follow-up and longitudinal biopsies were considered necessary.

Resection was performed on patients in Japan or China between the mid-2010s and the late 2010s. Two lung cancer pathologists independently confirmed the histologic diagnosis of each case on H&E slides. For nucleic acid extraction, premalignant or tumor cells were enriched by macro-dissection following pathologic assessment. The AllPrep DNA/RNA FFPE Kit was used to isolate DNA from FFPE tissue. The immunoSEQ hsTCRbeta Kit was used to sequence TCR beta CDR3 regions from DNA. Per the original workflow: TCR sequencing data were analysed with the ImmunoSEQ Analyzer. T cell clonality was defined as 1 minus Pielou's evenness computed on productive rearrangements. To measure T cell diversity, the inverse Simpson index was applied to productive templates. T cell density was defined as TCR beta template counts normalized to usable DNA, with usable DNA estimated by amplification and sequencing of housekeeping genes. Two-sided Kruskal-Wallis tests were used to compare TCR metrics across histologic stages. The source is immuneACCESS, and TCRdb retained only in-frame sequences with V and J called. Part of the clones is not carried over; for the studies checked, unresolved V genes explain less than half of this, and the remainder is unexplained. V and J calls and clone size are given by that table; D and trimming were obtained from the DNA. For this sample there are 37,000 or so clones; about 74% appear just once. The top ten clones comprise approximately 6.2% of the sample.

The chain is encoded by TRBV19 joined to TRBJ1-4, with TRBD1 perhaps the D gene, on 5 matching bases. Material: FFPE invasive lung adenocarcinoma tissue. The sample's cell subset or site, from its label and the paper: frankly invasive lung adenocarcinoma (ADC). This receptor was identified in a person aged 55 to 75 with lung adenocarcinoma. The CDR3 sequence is CASSASRVTDEKLFF. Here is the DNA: TGTGCCAGTAGTGCGAGCAGGGTGACCGATGAAAAACTGTTTTTT.